These 9 T cell receptor beta chains originate from one sample sequenced in a study of T cell clones after liver transplantation. Clones were sequenced by immunoSEQ multiplex PCR, and TCRdb holds only the in-frame ones, with some missing. The sample carries fewer than 20,000 clones, approximately 88% recorded once. Sequenced material: CD8+ T cells from blood, taken before liver transplant. The receptors originated from a human donor who received a liver transplant.

This clone has a handful of counts. The genes are TRBV19 and TRBJ2-1; D may be TRBD2 (6 bases). This CDR3 is built from 17 residues. The germline V and J ends were trimmed by 6 bases and 4 bases, with 22 bases remaining between them. Germline CDR1 is LNHDA and CDR2 is SQIVND (reference sequence). The CDR3 DNA reads TGTGCCAGTAGCCCCTTCGACCCGGGAGAGGGGTACAATGAGCAGTTCTTC. It is translated as CASSPFDPGEGYNEQFF.

About this clone: Other DNA sequences from this sample encode an identical CDR3 as well. V is TRBV5-1 and J is TRBJ1-5, with D perhaps matching TRBD1 (5 bases). V lost 2 bases, J lost 4 bases, and 7 bases lay in between. Germline V lookup: CDR1 SGHRS, CDR2 YFSETQ. The CDR3 spans 13 residues. CDR3 sequence: CASSLTGNQPQHF. DNA for the CDR3: TGCGCCAGCAGCTTAACAGGTAATCAGCCCCAGCATTTT.

The rearrangement joins TRBV7-8 to TRBJ2-3, with 7 bases fitting TRBD2. CDR3 length equals 17 residues. The germline V gene has CDR1 SGHVS and CDR2 FQNEAQ. With 11 bases clipped from V and 2 bases from J, the junction kept 19 bases outside the gene matches. The CDR3 reads CALYDLKRDRATDTQYF. The CDR3 region has the DNA TGTGCCCTTTACGACCTAAAGCGGGATCGAGCCACAGATACGCAGTATTTT.

The CDR3 is CASRDYEEQYF. The CDR3 coding sequence is TGTGCCAGCAGGGACTACGAAGAGCAGTACTTC. The rearrangement uses TRBV28 and TRBJ2-7; a weak D match, TRBD2 (6 bases). In germline, CDR1 is MDHEN, CDR2 SYDVKM. Trimming removed 6 bases at V and 7 bases at J, with 10 bases between. There are 11 residues in the CDR3.

This rearrangement joins TRBV6-5 to TRBJ2-5, with D possibly being TRBD1 or TRBD2 (5 bases each). Trimming stripped 6 bases from V and 1 base from J, with 9 bases between. The CDR3 is 13 amino acids. The germline V gene has CDR1 MNHEY and CDR2 SVGAGI. The CDR3, as DNA: TGTGCCAGCAGGCCCGGGACCCAAGAGACCCAGTACTTC. It codes for CASRPGTQETQYF.

This clone was counted a single time. The chain is built from TRBV28 and TRBJ2-1, with D perhaps TRBD1 or TRBD2 (6 bases each). Trimming cost V 10 bases and J 0 bases, with 16 bases left between them. CDR1 MDHEN and CDR2 SYDVKM come from the germline V gene. This CDR3 is built from 15 residues. The chain's CDR3 is CATQGRPSSYNEQFF. The CDR3 DNA is TGTGCCACCCAGGGGAGGCCCAGCTCCTACAATGAGCAGTTCTTC.

This chain connects TRBV27 to TRBJ1-4, with D maybe TRBD1 (5 bases). This CDR3 has 15 amino acids. With 2 bases removed from V and 1 base from J, the gap between germline ends came to 8 bases. The V gene's germline CDR1 is MNHEY and CDR2 SMNVEV (reference sequence). In nucleotides, the CDR3 is TGTGCCAGCAGTTTAAACGGGGGAACTAATGAAAAACTGTTTTTT. It codes for CASSLNGGTNEKLFF.

The chain carries TRBV19 and TRBJ1-1; the match to TRBD1 covers 10 bases. The V gene end was trimmed by 8 bases and the J gene end by 3 bases; junction bases not matched to a gene: 9. Germline assignment: CDR1 LNHDA and CDR2 SQIVND (reference sequence). This CDR3 has 15 amino acids. The CDR3 DNA reads TGTGCCAGTGAAGACAGGGGGCGTCCACACACTGAAGCTTTCTTT. Amino acid sequence: CASEDRGRPHTEAFF.

The chain carries TRBV30 and TRBJ1-5; the match to TRBD1 covers 7 bases. This CDR3 is built from 13 residues. The junction had 3 bases not matched to a gene; V was cut back by 0 bases and J by 7 bases. Germline CDR1 and CDR2: GTSNPN and SVGIG (reference sequence). CDR3 DNA sequence: TGTGCCTGGAGTGTAGGGGGCGGACAGCCCCAGCATTTT. This translates into CAWSVGGGQPQHF.